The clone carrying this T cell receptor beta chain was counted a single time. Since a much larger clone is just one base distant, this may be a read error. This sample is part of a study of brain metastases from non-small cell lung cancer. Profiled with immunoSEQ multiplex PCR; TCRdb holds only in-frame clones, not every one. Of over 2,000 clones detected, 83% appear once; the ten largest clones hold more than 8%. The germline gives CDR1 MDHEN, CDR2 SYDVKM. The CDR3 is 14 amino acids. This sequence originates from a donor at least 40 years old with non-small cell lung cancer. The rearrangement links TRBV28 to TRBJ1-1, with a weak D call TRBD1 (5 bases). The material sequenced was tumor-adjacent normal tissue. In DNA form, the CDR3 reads TGTGCCAGCAGCCCGGGACGTATTAACACTGAAACTTTCTTT. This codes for CASSPGRINTETFF.